This T cell receptor (beta chain) comes out of a study of Ad26.COV2.S vaccination and SARS-CoV-2 variants. General observations from the study: Participants given vaccine showed non-spike TCR breadth similar to that of placebo recipients. Quantification of TCR breadth and depth may have yielded underestimates of total T cell responses.

With regard to this clone: Its antigen remains unidentified.

TCRdb keeps only in-frame clones here, not all; method: immunoSEQ multiplex PCR. The sample has 85,000 to 120,000 clones, about 78% seen once. This sequence originates from a human donor who had recovered from COVID-19. The source was peripheral blood, collected after recovery from COVID-19.

The CDR3 reads CASSLETGYQPQHF. The CDR3 DNA follows: TGCGCCAGCAGCTTGGAAACAGGTTATCAGCCCCAGCATTTT. The gene calls are TRBV5-1 and TRBJ1-5, with a tentative D call TRBD1 (5 bases). The germline gives CDR1 SGHRS, CDR2 YFSETQ. The V end lost 0 bases, the J end lost 5 bases, and 9 bases lay between the germline ends. The length of the CDR3 is 14 residues.